These T cell receptor beta chains were read from a single sample in a study of glioma-infiltrating T cells after dendritic cell vaccination. Data came from immunoSEQ multiplex PCR; TCRdb stores just in-frame clones and leaves some out. Here the sample spans 55,000 to 75,000 clones, around 85% being singletons. The sample consisted of blood, taken after dendritic cell vaccination. These receptors originate from a human donor with glioblastoma. Both conserved end residues are part of each CDR3. The D gene is left open where the match is weak. Size is stated for part of the rows, as once, few or many counts, or as a class when the clone is expanded.

cdr3_aa: CATSRDQGGQETQYF; cdr3_nt: TGTGCCACCAGCAGAGATCAGGGCGGCCAAGAGACCCAGTACTTC; d_call: NA; clone_size: NA; v_call: TRBV15; j_call: TRBJ2-5
cdr3_aa: CASSSNNLETQYF; cdr3_nt: TGTGCCAGCAGCTCGAACAATTTAGAGACCCAGTACTTC; d_call: NA; clone_size: NA; v_call: TRBV11-3; j_call: TRBJ2-5
cdr3_aa: CASSLGTSGPSYEQYF; cdr3_nt: TGTGCCAGCAGCCTAGGGACTAGCGGGCCGTCCTACGAGCAGTACTTC; d_call: TRBD2; clone_size: NA; v_call: TRBV27; j_call: TRBJ2-7
cdr3_aa: CASSLVGGTYEQYF; cdr3_nt: TGCGCCAGCAGCTTGGTCGGGGGGACCTACGAGCAGTACTTC; d_call: TRBD2; clone_size: NA; v_call: TRBV5-1; j_call: TRBJ2-7
cdr3_aa: CASSPDSGGEKLFF; cdr3_nt: TGTGCCAGTAGTCCCGACTCGGGGGGTGAAAAACTGTTTTTT; d_call: NA; clone_size: NA; v_call: TRBV19; j_call: TRBJ1-4
cdr3_aa: CASSTRTGGDQETQYF; cdr3_nt: TGTGCCAGTAGTACCCGGACAGGGGGGGACCAAGAGACCCAGTACTTC; d_call: TRBD1; clone_size: once; v_call: TRBV19; j_call: TRBJ2-5
cdr3_aa: CASSWGTEGNTEAFF; cdr3_nt: TGTGCCAGCAGCTGGGGGACAGAAGGGAACACTGAAGCTTTCTTT; d_call: TRBD1; clone_size: NA; v_call: TRBV5-6; j_call: TRBJ1-1
cdr3_aa: CAWSVGRAAGAFF; cdr3_nt: TGTGCCTGGAGTGTAGGCAGGGCCGCAGGGGCTTTCTTT; d_call: NA; clone_size: NA; v_call: TRBV30; j_call: TRBJ1-1
cdr3_aa: CASTPGQTYNEQFF; cdr3_nt: TGTGCCAGCACACCGGGACAAACTTACAATGAGCAGTTCTTC; d_call: NA; clone_size: NA; v_call: TRBV7-2; j_call: TRBJ2-1
cdr3_aa: CASSYSAGDGANVLTF; cdr3_nt: TGTGCCAGCAGTTACTCAGCAGGGGATGGGGCCAACGTCCTGACTTTC; d_call: NA; clone_size: few; v_call: TRBV6-6; j_call: TRBJ2-6
cdr3_aa: CARDRGESYEQYF; cdr3_nt: TGCGCCAGGGACAGGGGGGAGTCCTACGAGCAGTACTTC; d_call: TRBD1; clone_size: few; v_call: TRBV5-1; j_call: TRBJ2-7
cdr3_aa: CASSELGLADTQYF; cdr3_nt: TGTGCCAGCAGTGAATTGGGCCTTGCAGATACGCAGTATTTT; d_call: NA; clone_size: NA; v_call: TRBV25-1; j_call: TRBJ2-3
cdr3_aa: CSVGQANQPQHF; cdr3_nt: TGCAGCGTTGGCCAGGCCAATCAGCCCCAGCATTTT; d_call: NA; clone_size: once; v_call: TRBV29-1; j_call: TRBJ1-5
cdr3_aa: CASTPAPGEKLFF; cdr3_nt: TGTGCCAGCACCCCAGCACCAGGGGAAAAACTGTTTTTT; d_call: NA; clone_size: NA; v_call: TRBV7-6; j_call: TRBJ1-4
cdr3_aa: CASSLPGGPSTDTQYF; cdr3_nt: TGCGCCAGCAGCCTGCCGGGGGGGCCCAGCACAGATACGCAGTATTTT; d_call: TRBD2; clone_size: NA; v_call: TRBV4-1; j_call: TRBJ2-3
cdr3_aa: CASSRGQLSGNTIYF; cdr3_nt: TGTGCCAGCAGTAGGGGACAACTCTCTGGAAACACCATATATTTT; d_call: NA; clone_size: few; v_call: TRBV6-5; j_call: TRBJ1-3
cdr3_aa: CASSRRGTSGATTDTQYF; cdr3_nt: TGCGCCAGCAGCCGGAGGGGGACTAGCGGGGCAACGACAGATACGCAGTATTTT; d_call: TRBD2; clone_size: few; v_call: TRBV5-1; j_call: TRBJ2-3
cdr3_aa: CASSPWASGGAYEQYF; cdr3_nt: TGTGCCAGCTCACCGTGGGCTAGCGGGGGGGCCTACGAGCAGTACTTC; d_call: TRBD2; clone_size: few; v_call: TRBV18; j_call: TRBJ2-7
cdr3_aa: CATSTRGIESNYGYTF; cdr3_nt: TGTGCCACCAGCACAAGGGGGATTGAGTCTAACTATGGCTACACCTTC; d_call: NA; clone_size: NA; v_call: TRBV15; j_call: TRBJ1-2
cdr3_aa: CASSRGDLNYGYTF; cdr3_nt: TGTGCCAGCAGCCGAGGAGATCTTAACTATGGCTACACCTTC; d_call: NA; clone_size: once; v_call: TRBV11-2; j_call: TRBJ1-2
cdr3_aa: CASSPDSSNQPQHF; cdr3_nt: TGCGCCAGCAGCCCGGACAGTTCAAATCAGCCCCAGCATTTT; d_call: NA; clone_size: NA; v_call: TRBV4-1; j_call: TRBJ1-5
cdr3_aa: CASSLEVPGDGEKLFF; cdr3_nt: TGCGCCAGCAGCTTGGAAGTGCCAGGGGACGGAGAAAAACTGTTTTTT; d_call: NA; clone_size: NA; v_call: TRBV5-1; j_call: TRBJ1-4
cdr3_aa: CASSVTGVYGYTF; cdr3_nt: TGTGCCAGTAGTGTGACAGGGGTCTATGGCTACACCTTC; d_call: TRBD1; clone_size: NA; v_call: TRBV19; j_call: TRBJ1-2
cdr3_aa: CAWSPGTGERQPQHF; cdr3_nt: TGTGCCTGGAGTCCCGGGACAGGGGAGCGTCAGCCCCAGCATTTT; d_call: TRBD1; clone_size: NA; v_call: TRBV30; j_call: TRBJ1-5
cdr3_aa: CASSLEEDSPLHF; cdr3_nt: TGCGCCAGCAGCTTGGAGGAGGATTCACCCCTCCACTTT; d_call: NA; clone_size: NA; v_call: TRBV5-1; j_call: TRBJ1-6
cdr3_aa: CASSDSNDDTGGLETQYF; cdr3_nt: TGTGCCAGCAGTGACTCGAATGATGATACAGGGGGGTTGGAGACCCAGTACTTC; d_call: TRBD1; clone_size: NA; v_call: TRBV6-4; j_call: TRBJ2-5
cdr3_aa: CASSQEVLLGAEDGYTF; cdr3_nt: TGCGCCAGCAGCCAAGAAGTCCTTTTAGGGGCCGAGGATGGCTACACCTTC; d_call: NA; clone_size: NA; v_call: TRBV4-1; j_call: TRBJ1-2
cdr3_aa: CASSLLPGGGRGGEQYF; cdr3_nt: TGCGCCAGCAGCCTGCTCCCGGGAGGTGGACGAGGTGGGGAGCAGTACTTC; d_call: TRBD2; clone_size: NA; v_call: TRBV5-1; j_call: TRBJ2-7
cdr3_aa: CASSIASNTGELFF; cdr3_nt: TGTGCCAGTAGTATAGCATCAAACACCGGGGAGCTGTTTTTT; d_call: NA; clone_size: NA; v_call: TRBV19; j_call: TRBJ2-2
cdr3_aa: CASGLLRQPQHF; cdr3_nt: TGTGCTAGTGGTTTGCTGAGGCAGCCCCAGCATTTT; d_call: NA; clone_size: NA; v_call: TRBV12-5; j_call: TRBJ1-5
cdr3_aa: CASNRQGAGETQYF; cdr3_nt: TGTGCCAGCAACAGACAGGGGGCTGGAGAGACCCAGTACTTC; d_call: TRBD1; clone_size: NA; v_call: TRBV2; j_call: TRBJ2-5
cdr3_aa: CASSGQGARSPLHF; cdr3_nt: TGTGCCAGTAGTGGACAGGGGGCCCGTTCACCCCTCCACTTT; d_call: TRBD1; clone_size: NA; v_call: TRBV19; j_call: TRBJ1-6
cdr3_aa: CASTGVRAGTGELFF; cdr3_nt: TGTGCCAGCACAGGAGTCAGGGCAGGTACCGGGGAGCTGTTTTTT; d_call: NA; clone_size: NA; v_call: TRBV7-8; j_call: TRBJ2-2
cdr3_aa: CASSLSTGGNRYF; cdr3_nt: TGTGCCAGCAGTTTATCGACAGGGGGCAACCGGTACTTC; d_call: TRBD1; clone_size: NA; v_call: TRBV27; j_call: TRBJ2-7
cdr3_aa: CASSQLLNYGYTF; cdr3_nt: TGTGCCAGCAGCCAACTCCTTAACTATGGCTACACCTTC; d_call: NA; clone_size: NA; v_call: TRBV6-6; j_call: TRBJ1-2
cdr3_aa: CASSIRDRGEPQHF; cdr3_nt: TGTGCCAGTAGTATTCGGGACAGGGGGGAGCCCCAGCATTTT; d_call: TRBD1; clone_size: NA; v_call: TRBV19; j_call: TRBJ1-5
cdr3_aa: CASSLGPTGTQYF; cdr3_nt: TGTGCCAGCAGCTTAGGTCCCACAGGGACCCAGTACTTC; d_call: NA; clone_size: NA; v_call: TRBV7-2; j_call: TRBJ2-5
cdr3_aa: CASTTGQGSGNTIYF; cdr3_nt: TGTGCCAGTACAACTGGGCAAGGCTCTGGAAACACCATATATTTT; d_call: NA; clone_size: NA; v_call: TRBV19; j_call: TRBJ1-3
cdr3_aa: CASSASETYEQYF; cdr3_nt: TGTGCCAGCAGTGCGTCGGAGACCTACGAGCAGTACTTC; d_call: NA; clone_size: NA; v_call: TRBV6-1; j_call: TRBJ2-7
cdr3_aa: CASSLERVGELFF; cdr3_nt: TGTGCTAGCAGCTTAGAGAGGGTCGGGGAGCTGTTTTTT; d_call: NA; clone_size: NA; v_call: TRBV7-7; j_call: TRBJ2-2
cdr3_aa: CASTGKDNEQFF; cdr3_nt: TGCGCCAGCACAGGGAAAGACAATGAGCAGTTCTTC; d_call: NA; clone_size: NA; v_call: TRBV5-1; j_call: TRBJ2-1
cdr3_aa: CASSGGTGRRTGELFF; cdr3_nt: TGTGCCAGCAGCGGGGGGACAGGGAGAAGGACCGGGGAGCTGTTTTTT; d_call: TRBD1; clone_size: NA; v_call: TRBV13; j_call: TRBJ2-2